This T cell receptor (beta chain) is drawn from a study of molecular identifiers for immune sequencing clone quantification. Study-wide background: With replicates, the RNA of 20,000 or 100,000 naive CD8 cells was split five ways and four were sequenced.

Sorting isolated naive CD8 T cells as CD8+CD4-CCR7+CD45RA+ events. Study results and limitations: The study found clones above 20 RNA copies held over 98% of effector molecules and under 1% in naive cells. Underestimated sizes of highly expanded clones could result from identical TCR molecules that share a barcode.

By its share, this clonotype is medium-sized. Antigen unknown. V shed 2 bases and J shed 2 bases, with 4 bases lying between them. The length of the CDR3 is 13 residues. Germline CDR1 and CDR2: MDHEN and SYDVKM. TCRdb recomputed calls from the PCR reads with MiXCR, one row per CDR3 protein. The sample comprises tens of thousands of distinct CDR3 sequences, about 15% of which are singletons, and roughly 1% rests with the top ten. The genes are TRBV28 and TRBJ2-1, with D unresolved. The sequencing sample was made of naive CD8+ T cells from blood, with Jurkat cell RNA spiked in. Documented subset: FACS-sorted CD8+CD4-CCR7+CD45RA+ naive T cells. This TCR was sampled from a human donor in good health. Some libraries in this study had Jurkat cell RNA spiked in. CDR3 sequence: CASSLDTYNEQFF. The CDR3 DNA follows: TGTGCCAGCAGTTTAGACACCTACAATGAGCAGTTCTTC.